Each of the 23 T cell receptor beta chains below was sequenced from the same sample in a study of CXCR3-negative and CXCR3-positive naive CD8 T cells. The authors made the TRB cDNA libraries by 5' RACE using UMI labels. TCRdb reworked the 5' RACE reads into one entry per CDR3 protein, no DNA. This sample's clone table lists 50,000 or so distinct CDR3 sequences. Points from the study as a whole: CXCR3-positive naive cells had TRB CDR3s that were more hydrophobic than CXCR3-negative naive cells had.

Antigens of these TCRs are unknown. Sequences were obtained from naive CXCR3+ CD8+ T cells from blood. Sample subset: CD45RO-CCR7+CD27+CD95- naive CD8+ T cells expressing CXCR3 (TNR3+). The source is a human donor in good health. Some clones in this sample may be carry-over from other donors' samples.

The chain links TRBV9 to TRBJ1-5; the D call of TRBD1 rests on TCRdb alone, since no DNA is present to check it. In germline, CDR1 is SGDLS, CDR2 YYNGEE. The CDR3 totals 14 residues. The CDR3 sequence: CASSGRSQGQPQHF. The variable domain in full, completed from reference TRBV9 and TRBJ1-5, reads DSGVTQTPKHLITATGQRVTLRCSPRSGDLSVYWYQQSLDQGLQFLIQYYNGEERAKGNILERFSAQQFPDLHSELNLSSLELGDSALYFCASSGRSQGQPQHFGDGTRLSIL.

The rearrangement links TRBV7-6 to TRBJ1-1; TCRdb gives TRBD1 as the D gene, but with no DNA this cannot be confirmed. Germline loops: CDR1 SGHVS, CDR2 FNYEAQ. CDR3 length: 13 amino acids. CDR3 residues: CASSQPGRTEAFF.

The chain employs TRBV9 and TRBJ2-3. CDR3 length: 13 amino acids. The germline gives CDR1 SGDLS, CDR2 YYNGEE. CDR3 sequence: CASSVAGTDTQYF.

CDR3 sequence: CASSQRGGQETQYF. The rearrangement links TRBV14 to TRBJ2-5; the D call of TRBD2 rests on TCRdb alone, since no DNA is present to check it. The CDR3 sequence is 14 residues long. The V gene's germline CDR1 is SGHDN and CDR2 FVKESK. The full variable domain, rest sourced from reference TRBV14 and TRBJ2-5, is EAGVTQFPSHSVIEKGQTVTLRCDPISGHDNLYWYRRVMGKEIKFLLHFVKESKQDESGMPNNRFLAERTGGTYSTLKVQPAELEDSGVYFCASSQRGGQETQYFGPGTRLLVL.

The genes are TRBV10-3 and TRBJ2-2; the TCRdb D gene call, TRBD2, has no DNA to confirm it. The CDR3 totals 21 residues. CDR1 and CDR2 from the germline V gene are ENHRY and SYGVKD. The CDR3: CAISANTPGLAGGLNTGELFF.

The genes are TRBV7-9 and TRBJ2-3; as DNA is missing, the TRBD1 call by TCRdb cannot be tested. Germline values: CDR1 SEHNR, CDR2 FQNEAQ (reference sequence). The CDR3 sequence is 17 residues long. Here the CDR3 reads CASSFGSRDIHTDTQYF.

CDR3 sequence: CASSGIGTQGLYNEQFF. This chain uses TRBV2 with TRBJ2-1; TCRdb proposes TRBD1, but this gene call is untestable without DNA. The CDR3 consists of 17 residues. Germline lookup yields CDR1 SNHLY and CDR2 FYNNEI.

CDR3: CASSLLSGAGNIQYF. The V call is TRBV5-1, the J call TRBJ2-4; without DNA, the TCRdb call of TRBD1 cannot be checked. Per the germline V gene, CDR1 is SGHRS and CDR2 is YFSETQ. This CDR3 is 15 amino acids long.

The rearrangement joins TRBV28 to TRBJ2-2; with no DNA, the TCRdb D assignment of TRBD1 cannot be verified. From germline, CDR1 is MDHEN and CDR2 SYDVKM. The CDR3 spans 15 residues. CDR3 residues: CASQTGQGYNGELFF.

V usage is TRBV20-1 and J usage is TRBJ2-7; the D call from TCRdb, TRBD1, cannot be confirmed without DNA. Germline V gene data show CDR1 as DFQATT and CDR2 as SNEGSKA (reference sequence). This CDR3 has 15 amino acids. The CDR3 region is CSAAPVTQDPYEQYF.

The J gene is TRBJ2-3, the V gene TRBV7-3; TCRdb gives TRBD1 as the D gene, but with no DNA this cannot be confirmed. The length of the CDR3 is 15 residues. CDR1 SGHTA and CDR2 FQGTGA come from the germline V gene. The CDR3: CASSSYGGGTDTQYF. Looking up the rest from reference TRBV7-3 and TRBJ2-3 gives the full variable domain: GAGVSQTPSNKVTEKGKYVELRCDPISGHTALYWYRQSLGQGPEFLIYFQGTGAADDSGLPNDRFFAVRPEGSVSTLKIQRTERGDSAVYLCASSSYGGGTDTQYFGPGTRLTVL.

CDR3 sequence: CSAVASLGGSGYTF. The chain combines TRBV29-1 with TRBJ1-2. This CDR3 contains 14 residues. Per germline, CDR1 SQVTM and CDR2 ANQGSEA. Using reference TRBV29-1 and TRBJ1-2 for the parts outside the CDR3, the full variable domain is SAVISQKPSRDICQRGTSLTIQCQVDSQVTMMFWYRQQPGQSLTLIATANQGSEATYESGFVIDKFPISRPNLTFSTLTVSNMSPEDSSIYLCSAVASLGGSGYTFGSGTRLTVV.

The chain combines TRBV4-3 with TRBJ2-5; TCRdb's D call, TRBD2, is unchecked because there is no DNA. The CDR3 loop spans 15 amino acids. Germline-derived CDR1 and CDR2 are LGHNA and YSLEER. The CDR3 loop is CASSHKRGGYETQYF.

The chain combines TRBV11-3 with TRBJ2-3; TCRdb proposes TRBD1, but this gene call is untestable without DNA. CDR3 length equals 15 residues. Per the germline V gene, CDR1 is SGHNT and CDR2 is YENEEA. The CDR3: CASSPLLTSTDTQYF.

The genes are TRBV4-2 and TRBJ1-1; checking the TCRdb D call of TRBD1 is not possible without DNA. Germline assignment: CDR1 LGHNA and CDR2 YNFKEQ. The CDR3 length is 15 residues. The CDR3 here is CASSAPGQGLSEAFF.

The V and J genes are TRBV28 and TRBJ2-3; with no DNA, the TCRdb D assignment of TRBD2 cannot be verified. The CDR3 totals 15 residues. Per the germline V gene, CDR1 is MDHEN and CDR2 is SYDVKM. CDR3 sequence reads: CASSLISGITDTQYF.

The chain couples TRBV28 to TRBJ2-3; TCRdb names TRBD1, which stays unverified in the absence of DNA. Germline V gene sequence: CDR1 MDHEN, CDR2 SYDVKM. The CDR3 runs to 15 residues. The CDR3 here is CASREAIPGADTQYF.

CDR3 amino acids: CASSLWQEGRETQYF. The chain is built from TRBV7-9 and TRBJ2-5; TCRdb indicates TRBD2, and absent DNA this call remains unverified. Germline V gives CDR1 SEHNR, CDR2 FQNEAQ (reference sequence). The CDR3 contains 15 residues.

The chain employs TRBV11-2 and TRBJ1-4; the TRBD1 assignment by TCRdb is unverifiable without DNA. Per germline, CDR1 SGHAT and CDR2 FQNNGV. The CDR3 sequence is 15 residues long. CDR3: CASTRGNVDNEKLFF.

The rearrangement joins TRBV12-3 or TRBV12-4 to TRBJ2-5; no DNA is available, so the TRBD1 call from TCRdb remains unchecked. The CDR3 totals 12 residues. CDR3 sequence reads: CASSPGEETQYF.

This sequence joins TRBV7-9 and TRBJ2-7; the TRBD1 assignment by TCRdb is unverifiable without DNA. The length of the CDR3 is 15 residues. CDR1 and CDR2 from the germline V gene are SEHNR and FQNEAQ (reference sequence). The CDR3 here is CASSPRQDLSYEQYF.

This chain links TRBV11-2 with TRBJ2-7; the D call from TCRdb, TRBD1, cannot be confirmed without DNA. Germline V gene lookup returns CDR1 SGHAT and CDR2 FQNNGV. This CDR3 spans 15 amino acids. This CDR3 is CASSVGTELSYEQYF.

The rearrangement links TRBV9 to TRBJ2-1. The germline CDR1 and CDR2 sequences are SGDLS and YYNGEE. CDR3 size: 12 residues. CDR3 loop: CASSVLENEQFF.